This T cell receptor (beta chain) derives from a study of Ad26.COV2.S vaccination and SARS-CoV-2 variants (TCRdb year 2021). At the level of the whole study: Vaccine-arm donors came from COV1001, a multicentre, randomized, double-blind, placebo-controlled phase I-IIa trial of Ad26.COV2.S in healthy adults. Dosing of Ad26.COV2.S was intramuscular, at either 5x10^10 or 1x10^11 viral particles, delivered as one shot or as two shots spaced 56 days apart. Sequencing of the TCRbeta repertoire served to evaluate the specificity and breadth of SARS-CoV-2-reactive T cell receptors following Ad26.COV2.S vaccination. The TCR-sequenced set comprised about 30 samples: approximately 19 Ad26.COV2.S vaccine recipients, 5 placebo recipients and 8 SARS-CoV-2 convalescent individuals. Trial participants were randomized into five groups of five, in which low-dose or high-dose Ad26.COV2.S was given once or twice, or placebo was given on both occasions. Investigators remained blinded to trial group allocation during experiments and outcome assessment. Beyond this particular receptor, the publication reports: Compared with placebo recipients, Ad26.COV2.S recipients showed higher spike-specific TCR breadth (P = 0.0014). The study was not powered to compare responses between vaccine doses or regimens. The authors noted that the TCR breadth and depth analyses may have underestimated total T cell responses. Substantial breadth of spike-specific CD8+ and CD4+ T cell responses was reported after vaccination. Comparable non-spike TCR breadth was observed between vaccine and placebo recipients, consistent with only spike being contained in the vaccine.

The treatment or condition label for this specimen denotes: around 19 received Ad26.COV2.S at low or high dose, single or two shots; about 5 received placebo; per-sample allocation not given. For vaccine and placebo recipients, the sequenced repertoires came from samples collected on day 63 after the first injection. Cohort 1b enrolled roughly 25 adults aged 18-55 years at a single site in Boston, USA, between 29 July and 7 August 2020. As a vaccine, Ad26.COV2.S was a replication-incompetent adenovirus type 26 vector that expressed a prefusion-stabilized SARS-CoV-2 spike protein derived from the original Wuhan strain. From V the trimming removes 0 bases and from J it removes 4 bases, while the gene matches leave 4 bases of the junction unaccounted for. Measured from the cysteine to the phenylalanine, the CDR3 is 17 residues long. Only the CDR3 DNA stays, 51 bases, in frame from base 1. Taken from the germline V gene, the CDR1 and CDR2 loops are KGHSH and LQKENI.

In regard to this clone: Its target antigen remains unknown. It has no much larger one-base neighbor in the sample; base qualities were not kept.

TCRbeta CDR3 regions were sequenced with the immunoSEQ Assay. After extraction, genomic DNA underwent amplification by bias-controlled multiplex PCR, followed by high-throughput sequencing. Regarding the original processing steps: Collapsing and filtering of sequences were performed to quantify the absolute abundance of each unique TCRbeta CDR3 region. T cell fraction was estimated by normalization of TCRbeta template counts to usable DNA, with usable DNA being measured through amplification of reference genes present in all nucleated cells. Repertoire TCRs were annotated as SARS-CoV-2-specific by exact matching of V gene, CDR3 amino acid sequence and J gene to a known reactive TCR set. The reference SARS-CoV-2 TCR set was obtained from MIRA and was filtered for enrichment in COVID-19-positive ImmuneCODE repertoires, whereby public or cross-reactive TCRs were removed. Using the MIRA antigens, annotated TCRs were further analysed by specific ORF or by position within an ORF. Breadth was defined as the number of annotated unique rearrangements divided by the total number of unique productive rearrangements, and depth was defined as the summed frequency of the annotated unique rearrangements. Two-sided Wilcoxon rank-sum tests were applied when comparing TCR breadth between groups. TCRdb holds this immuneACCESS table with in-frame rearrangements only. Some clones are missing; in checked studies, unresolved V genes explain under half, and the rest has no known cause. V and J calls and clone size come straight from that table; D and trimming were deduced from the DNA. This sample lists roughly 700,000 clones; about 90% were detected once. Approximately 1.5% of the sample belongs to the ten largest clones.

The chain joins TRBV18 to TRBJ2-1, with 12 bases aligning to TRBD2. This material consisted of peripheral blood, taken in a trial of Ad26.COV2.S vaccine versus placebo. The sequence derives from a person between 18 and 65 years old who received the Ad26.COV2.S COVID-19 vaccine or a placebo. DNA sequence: TGTGCCAGCTCACCACCGTCCGGGACTAGCGGGTACAATGAGCAGTTCTTC. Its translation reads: CASSPPSGTSGYNEQFF. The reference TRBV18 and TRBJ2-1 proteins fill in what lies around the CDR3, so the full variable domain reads NAGVMQNPRHLVRRRGQEARLRCSPMKGHSHVYWYRQLPEEGLKFMVYLQKENIIDESGMPKERFSAEFPKEGPSILRIQQVVRGDSAAYFCASSPPSGTSGYNEQFFGPGTRLTVL.